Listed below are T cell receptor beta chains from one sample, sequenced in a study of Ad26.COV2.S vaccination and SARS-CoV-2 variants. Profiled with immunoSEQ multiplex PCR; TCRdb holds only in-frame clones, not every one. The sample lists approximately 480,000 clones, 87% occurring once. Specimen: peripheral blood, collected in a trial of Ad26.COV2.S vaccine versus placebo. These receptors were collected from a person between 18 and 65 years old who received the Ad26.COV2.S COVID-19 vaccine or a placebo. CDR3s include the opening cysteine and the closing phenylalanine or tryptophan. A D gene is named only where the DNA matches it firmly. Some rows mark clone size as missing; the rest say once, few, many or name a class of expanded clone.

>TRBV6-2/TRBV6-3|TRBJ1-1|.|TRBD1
TGTGCCAGCAGTTATGCCCGGGACAGGGGATGGTGGTCTGCTCGCACTGAAGCTTTCTTT
CASSYARDRGWWSARTEAFF
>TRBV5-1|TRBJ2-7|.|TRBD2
TGCGCCAGCAGCCAAACCACTAGCGGACTCTACGAGCAGTACTTC
CASSQTTSGLYEQYF
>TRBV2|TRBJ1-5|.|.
TGTGCCAGTAACAGGGACGGTAGCAATCAGCCCCAGCATTTT
CASNRDGSNQPQHF
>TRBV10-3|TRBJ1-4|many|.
TGTGCCATCAGTCAGGGTACCAATGAAAAACTGTTTTTT
CAISQGTNEKLFF
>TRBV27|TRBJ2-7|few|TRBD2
TGTGCCAGCGGGGCGGGAGTGGGCCAACTAACGTTC
CASGAGVGQLTF
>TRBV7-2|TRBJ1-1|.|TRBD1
TGTGCCAGCAGCTCGGACAGGGGGGGGAACACTGAAGCTTTCTTT
CASSSDRGGNTEAFF
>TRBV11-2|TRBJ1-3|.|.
TGTGCCAGCATGGTGCGGGCCTCTGGAAACACCATATATTTT
CASMVRASGNTIYF
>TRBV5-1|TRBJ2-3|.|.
TGCGCCAGCAGCTTAATAGGTGGGGCCACAGATACGCAGTATTTT
CASSLIGGATDTQYF
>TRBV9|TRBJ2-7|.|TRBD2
TGTGCCAGCAGCGTAAAATCGCTAGCGGGAGCCTACGAGCAGTACTTC
CASSVKSLAGAYEQYF
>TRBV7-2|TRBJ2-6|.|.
TGTGCCAGCAGCTTCCCCGGGCAGGCTGGGGCCAACGTCCTGACTTTC
CASSFPGQAGANVLTF
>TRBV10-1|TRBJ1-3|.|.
TGCGCCAGCAGTGAGTTACACCTAAAAACCTCTGGAAACACCATATATTTT
CASSELHLKTSGNTIYF
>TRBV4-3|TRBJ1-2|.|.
TGCGCCAGCAGCCAAGAAGATTATGGCTACACCTTC
CASSQEDYGYTF
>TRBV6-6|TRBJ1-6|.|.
TGTGCCAGCAGCCAAATCAGTATCGGGGATTCACCCCTCCACTTT
CASSQISIGDSPLHF
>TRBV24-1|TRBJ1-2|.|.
TGTGCCACCAGTGAAGCTTCCCCGGGACGGGGTTATGGCTACACCTTC
CATSEASPGRGYGYTF
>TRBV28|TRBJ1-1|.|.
TGTGCCAGCAGGGCGGCGGGGGAGAACACTGAAGCTTTCTTT
CASRAAGENTEAFF
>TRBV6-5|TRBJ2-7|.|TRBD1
TGTGCCAGCCGGCAGGGGGATCGCGAGCAGTACTTC
CASRQGDREQYF
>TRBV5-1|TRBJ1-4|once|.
TGCGCCAGCAGCTCACAGCGGAATGAAGCGGAAAAACTGTTTTTT
CASSSQRNEAEKLFF
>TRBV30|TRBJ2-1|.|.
TGTGCCTGGACCGCTAGCACTCATGAGCAGTTCTTC
CAWTASTHEQFF
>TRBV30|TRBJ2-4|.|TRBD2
TGTGCCTGGAGTTTAGCGGGAGGGAACATTCAGTACTTC
CAWSLAGGNIQYF
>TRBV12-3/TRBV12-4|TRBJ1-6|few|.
TGTGCCAGCACTCTACCAAATTCACCCCTCCACTTT
CASTLPNSPLHF
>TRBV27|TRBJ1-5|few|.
TGTGCCAGCAGTCGATCAGGGCAAATGGGGGTCGGCAATCAGCCCCAGCATTTT
CASSRSGQMGVGNQPQHF
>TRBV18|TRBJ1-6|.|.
TGTGCCAGCTCACTGCCGACAGGACCAAATTCACCCCTCCACTTT
CASSLPTGPNSPLHF
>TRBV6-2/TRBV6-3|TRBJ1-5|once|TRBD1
TGTGCCAGCAGCCTACAGGGGGCGGGTAATCAGCCCCAGCATTTT
CASSLQGAGNQPQHF
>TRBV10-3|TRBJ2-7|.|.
TGTGCCATCAGTGCCGGGACACCGAAGTACGAGCAGTACTTC
CAISAGTPKYEQYF
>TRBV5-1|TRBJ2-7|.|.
TGCGCCAGCAGCTTGGAGCACGAGCAGTACTTC
CASSLEHEQYF
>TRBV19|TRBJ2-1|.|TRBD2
TGTGCCAGTAGGCTAGCGGGGTTTGGGGATGAGCAGTTCTTC
CASRLAGFGDEQFF
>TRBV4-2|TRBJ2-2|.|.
TGTGCCAGCAGCCAAGATCCCGAGAGAATGGCGGGCACCGGGGAGCTGTTTTTT
CASSQDPERMAGTGELFF